Shown below are 15 T cell receptor beta chains from a single sample sequenced in a study of T cells after yellow fever vaccination. Using its own MiXCR run on the 5' RACE reads, TCRdb lists one record per CDR3 protein. Of approximately 550,000 distinct CDR3 sequences detected, around 21% appear once; the ten largest clones hold 14%. The sample in question was PBMCs, obtained 15 days after the yellow fever booster vaccination. The receptors here all came from a man aged 30 to 39 who received the YFV17D yellow fever vaccine.

The V and J genes are TRBV18 and TRBJ2-3; D uncertain. This CDR3 contains 16 residues. Germline V gene data show CDR1 as KGHSH and CDR2 as LQKENI. The V end lost 0 bases, the J end lost 1 base, and 11 bases lay between the germline ends. The CDR3 coding sequence is TGTGCCAGCTCACCACCTAGCCGGACCGGCACAGATACGCAGTATTTT. Translation: CASSPPSRTGTDTQYF.

The rearrangement uses TRBV4-3 and TRBJ2-1, with D possibly being TRBD2 (6 bases). The CDR3 runs 15 residues. CDR1 is LGHNA and CDR2 is YSLEER in the germline V gene. V was clipped by 0 bases and J by 6 bases, with 12 bases between them. This chain's CDR3 is CASSQDMAGFNEQFF. DNA for the CDR3: TGCGCCAGCAGCCAAGATATGGCGGGATTCAATGAGCAGTTCTTC.

The table lists this clonotype with a few counts. The chain links TRBV5-1 to TRBJ2-7; D remains ambiguous. The germline V gene has CDR1 SGHRS and CDR2 YFSETQ. V lost 0 bases and J lost 3, with 10 bases in between. This CDR3 has 14 amino acids. The CDR3 spells CASSLVGAYYEQYF. In DNA form, the CDR3 reads TGCGCCAGCAGCTTGGTTGGCGCCTACTACGAGCAGTACTTC.

The rearrangement links TRBV20-1 to TRBJ2-7, with 11 nucleotides matching TRBD2. V shed 5 bases and J 3 bases; nucleotides not matched to a gene: 3. There are 13 residues in the CDR3. CDR1 and CDR2 (germline): DFQATT, SNEGSKA (reference sequence). CDR3 in amino acids: CSAGSGRGYEQYF. The CDR3, as DNA: TGCAGTGCTGGTAGCGGGAGGGGCTACGAGCAGTACTTC.

This clonotype was found a few times. The chain employs TRBV5-1 and TRBJ2-6; D is uncertain. Germline CDR1 reads SGHRS; CDR2 reads YFSETQ. V lost 6 bases to trimming and J lost 4 bases, with 11 bases between them. The CDR3 spans 14 residues. CDR3 sequence: CASTNVPGANVLTF. The CDR3 nucleotides read TGCGCCAGCACCAACGTCCCCGGGGCCAACGTCCTGACTTTC.

The chain couples TRBV18 to TRBJ2-3; no clear D gene. Germline CDR1 is KGHSH and CDR2 is LQKENI. This CDR3 contains 14 residues. V was cut by 3 bases and J by 6 bases, with 13 bases left in between. The CDR3, as DNA: TGTGCCAGCTCACCCGGCGGTCTGCCGGATACGCAGTATTTT. As protein: CASSPGGLPDTQYF.

This clonotype showed up just a few times. The chain couples TRBV12-3 or TRBV12-4 to TRBJ1-1, with D hard to call. V shed 2 bases and J shed 1 base, with 8 bases lying between them. This CDR3 region has 14 residues. CDR3 residues: CASSLRVGNTEAFF. The CDR3 coding sequence is TGTGCCAGCAGTTTAAGGGTGGGGAACACTGAAGCTTTCTTT.

This clonotype was counted only a few times. This chain connects TRBV19 to TRBJ1-1; possibly TRBD1 for D (5 bases). Germline assignment: CDR1 LNHDA and CDR2 SQIVND (reference sequence). The CDR3 spans 14 residues. V lost 10 bases and J 0 bases, leaving 15 bases between the germline ends. This CDR3 reads CATRTQGLNTEAFF. CDR3 DNA sequence: TGTGCCACGAGAACTCAGGGCTTGAACACTGAAGCTTTCTTT.

The CDR3 DNA reads as TGCAGTGCTAGAGATCGAAGACTAGCGGCCACAGATACGCAGTATTTT. The encoded protein is CSARDRRLAATDTQYF. The chain links TRBV20-1 to TRBJ2-3, with 9 bases fitting TRBD2. The CDR3 runs to 16 residues. V dropped 0 bases and J dropped 2; count of bases not matched to a gene: 6. Germline assignment: CDR1 DFQATT and CDR2 SNEGSKA (reference sequence).

This chain uses TRBV20-1 with TRBJ2-2; D gene ambiguous. CDR1 DFQATT and CDR2 SNEGSKA come from the germline V gene (reference sequence). V shed 4 bases and J shed 2 bases, with 8 bases lying between them. CDR3 length: 13 residues. The CDR3 region is CSAIFANTGELFF. CDR3 nucleotides: TGCAGTGCTATCTTCGCTAACACCGGGGAGCTGTTTTTT.

V is TRBV28 and J is TRBJ1-2, with D perhaps matching TRBD1 (5 bases). CDR1 MDHEN and CDR2 SYDVKM come from the germline V gene. The germline V and J ends were trimmed by 5 bases and 3 bases, with 19 bases remaining between them. The CDR3 runs 16 residues. This CDR3 is CASSGSGEGSYYGYTF. CDR3 sequence (DNA): TGTGCCAGCAGTGGGTCGGGGGAAGGGAGTTACTATGGCTACACCTTC.

The chain's CDR3 is CSAIHLREQGARTDTQYF. In nucleotides, the CDR3 is TGCAGTGCTATCCATTTACGGGAACAGGGGGCCCGAACAGATACGCAGTATTTT. The chain is built from TRBV20-1 and TRBJ2-3; 9 bases line up with TRBD1. Losses at the gene ends were 4 bases for V and 3 bases for J; bases not matched to a gene: 17. Germline V gives CDR1 DFQATT, CDR2 SNEGSKA (reference sequence). This CDR3 comprises 18 residues.

The chain combines TRBV25-1 with TRBJ2-1, with D maybe TRBD2 (7 bases). Trimming removed 3 bases from V and 10 bases from J, with 13 bases in between. The germline V gene has CDR1 MGHDK and CDR2 SYGVNS. The CDR3 totals 13 residues. The CDR3, as DNA: TGTGCCAGCAGTGATGGGGGGGCGAAGGAGCAGTTCTTC. It translates to CASSDGGAKEQFF.

CDR3 nucleotide sequence: TGTGCCAGCAGTTCGCGCCAAGTTTGGGGTGAGCAGTTCTTC. Translated, it gives CASSSRQVWGEQFF. This chain joins TRBV12-3 or TRBV12-4 and TRBJ2-1; D is undetermined. The CDR3 covers 14 residues. V lost 4 bases and J lost 9, with 16 bases in between.

The chain employs TRBV28 and TRBJ1-1; 8 bases fit TRBD1. From germline, CDR1 is MDHEN and CDR2 SYDVKM. The V segment lost 6 bases and the J segment 4 bases; nucleotides outside the gene matches: 10. The CDR3 length is 15 residues. The CDR3 DNA is TGTGCCAGCAGGTCGGACAGGGTGGAGAGCACTGAAGCTTTCTTT. It yields the protein CASRSDRVESTEAFF.